One sample yielded the 27 T cell receptor beta chains listed below, sequenced in a study of OX40 agonist ivuxolimab in advanced cancers. TCRdb's table, derived via immunoSEQ multiplex PCR, lists solely in-frame clones and lacks some. The profile shows 60,000 or so clones, 90% to 95% of them singletons. The specimen comprised CD4+ or CD8+ T cells sorted from blood, sampled in a trial of the OX40 agonist ivuxolimab. These receptor sequences come from an adult with an advanced solid tumor such as melanoma, head and neck, liver or kidney cancer.

The V call is TRBV6-1, the J call TRBJ2-7, with a possible D match to TRBD2 (5 bases). The CDR3 totals 13 residues. V gave up 7 bases and J gave up 3 bases, with 13 bases separating them. CDR1 is MNHNS and CDR2 is SASEGT in the germline V gene. The chain's CDR3 is CASIGVSIYEQYF. The DNA of the CDR3 is TGTGCCAGCATCGGGGTCTCAATCTACGAGCAGTACTTC.

The chain combines TRBV15 with TRBJ1-4; D may be TRBD1 (6 bases). This CDR3 is built from 13 residues. V was cut by 3 bases and J by 5 bases, with 7 bases left in between. CDR1 and CDR2 (germline): LNHNV, YYDKDF (reference sequence). The CDR3 nucleotides are TGTGCCACCAGCAGGGACAGAAATGAAAAACTGTTTTTT. It translates to CATSRDRNEKLFF.

The V gene is TRBV5-6, the J gene TRBJ2-1; TRBD2 aligns across 8 bases. The ends lost 2 bases at V and 7 bases at J; junction bases unmatched: 2. This CDR3 is built from 13 residues. Germline V lookup: CDR1 SGHDT, CDR2 YYEEEE. As DNA, the CDR3 is TGTGCCAGCAGCTTCGGGACTAGGAATGAGCAGTTCTTC. This encodes CASSFGTRNEQFF. Full variable domain (missing parts from reference TRBV5-6 and TRBJ2-1): DAGVTQSPTHLIKTRGQQVTLRCSPKSGHDTVSWYQQALGQGPQFIFQYYEEEERQRGNFPDRFSGHQFPNYSSELNVNALLLGDSALYLCASSFGTRNEQFFGPGTRLTVL.

This chain links TRBV7-9 with TRBJ2-7; 10 bases fit TRBD2. The CDR3 extends over 17 amino acids. CDR1 SEHNR and CDR2 FQNEAQ come from the germline V gene (reference sequence). V was clipped by 1 base and J by 3 bases; unmatched bases: 9. The DNA of the CDR3 is TGTGCCAGCAGCTTAGATCAACTAGCGGGAAGTTTCTACGAGCAGTACTTC. Its protein product is CASSLDQLAGSFYEQYF.

The chain has TRBV2 and TRBJ1-2; D may be TRBD1 (5 bases). The CDR3 sequence is 16 residues long. The germline V gene has CDR1 SNHLY and CDR2 FYNNEI. The V end lost 6 bases, the J end lost 1 base, and 18 bases lay between the germline ends. CDR3 region: CASRRQYKYLNYGYTF. In DNA form, the CDR3 reads TGTGCCAGCAGGAGACAGTATAAATATCTTAACTATGGCTACACCTTC.

The table lists this clone with a count of one. The genes are TRBV6-5 and TRBJ1-2, with 9 bases identical to TRBD1. The CDR3 is 12 residues long. Germline trimming cut 4 bases from V and 8 bases from J; bases unmatched to any gene: 2. In germline, CDR1 is MNHEY, CDR2 SVGAGI. The CDR3 nucleotides are TGTGCCAGCAGTTGGACAGGGGAGGGCTACACCTTC. It yields the protein CASSWTGEGYTF.

The V call is TRBV10-1, the J call TRBJ1-1; D is unclear. Trimming took 6 bases from V and 1 from J, leaving 6 bases between them. This CDR3 spans 12 amino acids. Germline assignment: CDR1 WNHNN and CDR2 SYGVQD (reference sequence). The CDR3 reads CASSAGNTEAFF. The CDR3 DNA reads TGCGCCAGCAGCGCAGGGAACACTGAAGCTTTCTTT.

CDR3 region: CASRRPGQGLNEQFF. The CDR3 DNA reads TGTGCCAGCAGGCGACCGGGACAGGGGTTAAATGAGCAGTTCTTC. This chain uses TRBV6-6 with TRBJ2-1; 10 bases align to TRBD1. The CDR3 is 15 residues long. Germline CDR1 reads MNHNY; CDR2 reads SVGAGI (reference sequence). J was trimmed by 7 bases and V by 6 bases; bases with no gene match: 9.

J is TRBJ2-7 and V is TRBV13, with TRBD2 matching over 9 bases. The germline CDR1 and CDR2 sequences are PRHDT and FYEKMQ (reference sequence). This CDR3 spans 15 amino acids. V lost 3 bases and J lost 0; bases outside the gene matches: 3. Here the CDR3 DNA reads TGTGCCAGCAGCTTTGGGCGGGGGGGCTCCTACGAGCAGTACTTC. Amino acids: CASSFGRGGSYEQYF.

J is TRBJ2-5 and V is TRBV25-1, with D possibly matching TRBD2 (7 bases). V was trimmed by 3 bases and J by 2 bases, leaving 10 bases between them. The CDR3 is made up of 14 amino acids. CDR1 and CDR2 (germline): MGHDK, SYGVNS. CDR3 sequence reads: CASSDRGGQETQYF. CDR3 coding DNA: TGTGCCAGCAGTGATAGGGGGGGGCAAGAGACCCAGTACTTC. Based on the CDR3 plus reference TRBV25-1 and TRBJ2-5, the full variable domain is EADIYQTPRYLVIGTGKKITLECSQTMGHDKMYWYQQDPGMELHLIHYSYGVNSTEKGDLSSESTVSRIRTEHFPLTLESARPSHTSQYLCASSDRGGQETQYFGPGTRLLVL.

This rearrangement joins TRBV7-6 to TRBJ1-1, with no clear D. This CDR3 has 14 amino acids. V shed 1 base and J shed 5 bases, with 11 bases lying between them. The germline V gene has CDR1 SGHVS and CDR2 FNYEAQ. CDR3 in DNA: TGTGCCAGCAGCTTAGGAGGGATGGGGACTGAAGCTTTCTTT. This sequence encodes CASSLGGMGTEAFF.

This clone showed up just once. V and J are TRBV4-1 and TRBJ2-1; D is perhaps TRBD1 (6 bases). This CDR3 is 15 amino acids long. Trimming stripped 3 bases from V and 3 bases from J, with 12 bases between. The germline CDR1 and CDR2 sequences are MGHRA and YSYEKL. The CDR3 spells CASSQGASLYNEQFF. CDR3 nucleotides: TGCGCCAGCAGCCAGGGGGCAAGCCTCTACAATGAGCAGTTCTTC.

The V gene is TRBV21-1, the J gene TRBJ1-5. TRBV21-1 is flagged as a pseudogene. The CDR3 runs 15 residues. In nucleotides, the CDR3 is TGTGCCAGCAACTTGGATAGAGTTAGCAATCAGCCCCAGCATTTT. It codes for CASNLDRVSNQPQHF.

The chain recombines TRBV6-1 with TRBJ1-2, with 10 positions matching TRBD1. The CDR3 has 15 residues. Germline CDR1 MNHNS, CDR2 SASEGT. V lost 2 bases to trimming and J lost 4 bases; unmatched junction nucleotides: 4. The DNA of the CDR3 is TGTGCCAGCAGTGAAAGGAGGACAGGGGGCTATGGCTACACCTTC. Protein sequence: CASSERRTGGYGYTF.

The chain links TRBV4-2 to TRBJ2-1, with 10 positions matching TRBD2. Trimming cost V 2 bases and J 5 bases; bases outside gene matches: 9. This CDR3 has 17 amino acids. Germline lookup yields CDR1 LGHNA and CDR2 YNFKEQ. CDR3 loop: CASSQNPLAGYNNEQFF. CDR3 coding DNA: TGTGCCAGCAGCCAAAACCCACTAGCGGGGTATAACAATGAGCAGTTCTTC.

The rearrangement joins TRBV7-6 to TRBJ1-1; 8 nucleotides match TRBD1. V dropped 6 bases and J dropped 4; count of bases not matched to a gene: 7. This CDR3 has 14 residues. Germline values: CDR1 SGHVS, CDR2 FNYEAQ. CDR3 loop: CASSQTGGSTEAFF. The CDR3 coding sequence is TGTGCCAGCAGTCAAACAGGGGGGAGCACTGAAGCTTTCTTT.

The chain recombines TRBV29-1 with TRBJ2-3, with 11 bases that match TRBD2. Germline trimming cut 7 bases from V and 2 bases from J; bases unmatched to any gene: 17. CDR1 and CDR2 from the germline V gene are SQVTM and ANQGSEA. The CDR3 totals 18 residues. CDR3 in amino acids: CSGTPLAGGHPYTDTQYF. CDR3 sequence (DNA): TGCAGCGGGACACCTCTAGCGGGAGGACACCCCTACACAGATACGCAGTATTTT.

The rearrangement uses TRBV9 and TRBJ2-7; no reliable D call. The length of the CDR3 is 14 residues. Germline CDR1 SGDLS, CDR2 YYNGEE. Trimming took off 0 bases at V and 4 bases at J, with 11 bases between the two ends. In DNA, the CDR3 is TGTGCCAGCAGCGTAGACCTACCACCTTACGAGCAGTACTTC. Protein product: CASSVDLPPYEQYF.

The chain recombines TRBV7-9 with TRBJ1-2; TRBD1 agrees at 7 bases. The V gene end was trimmed by 0 bases and the J gene end by 3 bases; junction bases not matched to a gene: 4. From germline, CDR1 is SEHNR and CDR2 FQNEAQ (reference sequence). This CDR3 is 15 amino acids long. This chain's CDR3 is CASSLASQGDYGYTF. The CDR3 DNA reads as TGTGCCAGCAGCTTAGCGTCCCAGGGGGACTATGGCTACACCTTC. Complete variable domain (other parts from reference TRBV7-9 and TRBJ1-2): DTGVSQNPRHKITKRGQNVTFRCDPISEHNRLYWYRQTLGQGPEFLTYFQNEAQLEKSRLLSDRFSAERPKGSFSTLEIQRTEQGDSAMYLCASSLASQGDYGYTFGSGTRLTVV.

Written as DNA, the CDR3 is TGTGCCATCAGTGACCACAGCGCCCGGACTCCACACTACGAGCAGTACTTC. This encodes CAISDHSARTPHYEQYF. The rearrangement links TRBV10-3 to TRBJ2-7; tentative D call: TRBD2 (5 bases). With 3 bases removed from V and 3 bases from J, the gap between germline ends came to 21 bases. This CDR3 region has 17 residues. CDR1 and CDR2 from the germline V gene are ENHRY and SYGVKD.

The V gene is TRBV11-3, the J gene TRBJ2-7; D uncertain. Germline-derived CDR1 and CDR2 are SGHNT and YENEEA. This CDR3 spans 13 amino acids. V lost 2 bases and J lost 2, with 7 bases in between. Here the CDR3 reads CASSLWTPYEQYF. CDR3 bases: TGTGCCAGCAGCTTATGGACCCCCTACGAGCAGTACTTC.

This clone is termed medium-sized. The V call is TRBV6-6, the J call TRBJ2-1, with 12 bases identical to TRBD2. Germline CDR1 MNHNY, CDR2 SVGAGI (reference sequence). The CDR3 loop spans 16 amino acids. Unmatched junction bases numbered 6, after V lost 5 bases and J lost 4 bases. CDR3: CASSPTSGSGYNEQFF. The CDR3 DNA reads as TGTGCCAGCAGTCCGACTAGCGGGAGTGGGTACAATGAGCAGTTCTTC.

The chain links TRBV5-5 to TRBJ1-2; D ambiguous. The CDR3 sequence is 16 residues long. Trimming removed 4 bases at V and 6 bases at J, with 22 bases between. Germline CDR1 SGHKS, CDR2 YYEKEE (reference sequence). CDR3 protein: CASSLLGKITGHGYTF. The CDR3 coding sequence is TGTGCCAGCAGCCTCCTAGGGAAGATCACTGGTCATGGCTACACCTTC. Full variable domain (outside the CDR3, taken from reference TRBV5-5 and TRBJ1-2): DAGVTQSPTHLIKTRGQQVTLRCSPISGHKSVSWYQQVLGQGPQFIFQYYEKEERGRGNFPDRFSARQFPNYSSELNVNALLLGDSALYLCASSLLGKITGHGYTFGSGTRLTVV.

This clone was observed a single time. CDR3 in DNA: TGCGCCAGCAGCCCTTTAGAGGGGTTGAATGAGCAGTTCTTC. Translation gives CASSPLEGLNEQFF. The chain uses TRBV4-1 and TRBJ2-1, with D perhaps being TRBD1 or TRBD2 (5 bases each). The CDR3 loop spans 14 amino acids. With 4 bases removed from V and 7 bases from J, the gap between germline ends came to 14 bases. CDR1 is MGHRA and CDR2 is YSYEKL in the germline V gene.

The J gene is TRBJ2-7, the V gene TRBV27; weak D call: TRBD2 (6 bases). This CDR3 has 15 residues. Trimming shortened V by 3 bases and J by 0 bases, and 12 bases separated the two germline ends. Germline V gene lookup returns CDR1 MNHEY and CDR2 SMNVEV (reference sequence). The CDR3 sequence is CASSFRGRTSYEQYF. In DNA, the CDR3 is TGTGCCAGCAGTTTCCGGGGGAGGACCTCCTACGAGCAGTACTTC.

This clone was seen more than once but under ten times. Other DNA variants within this sample encode the same CDR3. The V and J genes are TRBV9 and TRBJ1-1; no reliable D call. Trimming removed 0 bases from V and 0 bases from J, with 6 bases in between. Germline V lookup: CDR1 SGDLS, CDR2 YYNGEE. CDR3 length: 14 amino acids. The CDR3 DNA sequence: TGTGCCAGCAGCGTAGGAGGGATGAACACTGAAGCTTTCTTT. Its protein product is CASSVGGMNTEAFF.

The chain links TRBV14 to TRBJ2-5, with 9 bases fitting TRBD1. From germline, CDR1 is SGHDN and CDR2 FVKESK. With V trimmed by 0 bases and J by 3 bases, 14 bases remained unmatched. The CDR3 loop spans 19 amino acids. CDR3 coding DNA: TGTGCCAGCAGCCAAGAAGGGATCAAAGGGACAGGGTTGGAAGAGACCCAGTACTTC. It codes for CASSQEGIKGTGLEETQYF.